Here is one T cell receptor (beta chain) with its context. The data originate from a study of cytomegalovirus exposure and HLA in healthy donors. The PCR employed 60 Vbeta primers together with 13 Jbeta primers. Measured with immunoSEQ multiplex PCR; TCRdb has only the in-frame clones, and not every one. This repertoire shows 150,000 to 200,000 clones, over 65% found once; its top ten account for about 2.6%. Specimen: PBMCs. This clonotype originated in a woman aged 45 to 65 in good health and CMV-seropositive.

In nucleotides, the CDR3 is TGCGCCAGCAGCTTGGGGGCGGGGGGGCTCTACAATGAGCAGTTCTTC. Protein product: CASSLGAGGLYNEQFF. The V call is TRBV5-1, the J call TRBJ2-1; 9 nucleotides align to TRBD2. Germline trimming cut 0 bases from V and 3 bases from J; bases unmatched to any gene: 4. The CDR3 runs to 16 residues. Germline CDR1 and CDR2: SGHRS and YFSETQ.